This TCR beta chain was identified in a study of technical replicates of blood from several donors. Clones were read by immunoSEQ multiplex PCR, and TCRdb kept only the in-frame ones, dropping some. The table has 80,000 to 85,000 clones, approximately 91% seen once. The CDR3 totals 14 residues. Germline lookup yields CDR1 SGHNT and CDR2 YENEEA. Trimming pared 1 base from V and 9 bases from J, leaving 14 bases between. The sequence was obtained from a human donor in good health. The chain couples TRBV11-3 to TRBJ2-3; D is ambiguous. The sequenced material came from T cells isolated from PBMCs. The CDR3, as DNA: TGTGCCAGCAGCTTAGTCCGCGGCGCTAGGACGCAGTATTTT. It yields the protein CASSLVRGARTQYF.